One and the same sample provided the 13 T cell receptor beta chains below, sequenced in a study of blood T cell repertoires in COVID-19. TCRdb's table, derived via immunoSEQ multiplex PCR, lists solely in-frame clones and lacks some. The sample holds some 270,000 clones, roughly 90% seen once. Sequencing was carried out using peripheral blood. The receptor set was obtained from a man younger than 40 with acute or convalescent COVID-19.

The genes are TRBV18 and TRBJ1-1, with unresolved D. Germline V lookup: CDR1 KGHSH, CDR2 LQKENI. There are 12 residues in the CDR3. V lost 1 base to trimming and J lost 11 bases, with 11 bases between them. The CDR3 region has the DNA TGTGCCAGCTCACCACGGAGGGAAAACGCTTTCTTT. As protein: CASSPRRENAFF.

The V call is TRBV2, the J call TRBJ1-2; a possible D gene is TRBD1 (5 bases). This CDR3 spans 14 amino acids. V was clipped by 8 bases and J by 7 bases, with 20 bases between them. Germline CDR1 SNHLY, CDR2 FYNNEI. The CDR3 DNA follows: TGTGCCAGCGGGGCAGGAACAGGATATCGTGGCTACACCTTC. This codes for CASGAGTGYRGYTF.

This clone was observed a few times. The rearrangement links TRBV2 to TRBJ1-5, with D hard to call. CDR1 and CDR2 from the germline V gene are SNHLY and FYNNEI. The CDR3 has 14 residues. V dropped 4 bases and J dropped 2 bases, with 9 bases sitting between them. The CDR3 DNA reads TGTGCCAGCAGTGGGTTTAGCGGCAATCAGCCCCAGCATTTT. Protein: CASSGFSGNQPQHF.

Only one count was recorded for this clone. J is TRBJ2-7 and V is TRBV29-1; 12 bases match TRBD2. CDR1 is SQVTM and CDR2 is ANQGSEA in the germline V gene. The CDR3 covers 13 residues. J was trimmed by 5 bases and V by 3 bases; bases with no gene match: 2. CDR3 loop: CSVERLAGDEQYF. The CDR3 bases are TGCAGCGTTGAGCGACTAGCGGGAGACGAGCAGTACTTC.

The genes are TRBV18 and TRBJ2-7; TRBD1 might be the D (6 bases). V shed 5 bases and J shed 3 bases, with 14 bases lying between them. This CDR3 spans 14 amino acids. Looked up from germline, CDR1 is KGHSH and CDR2 is LQKENI. CDR3 amino acids: CASSNSTGYYEQYF. The CDR3 nucleotides read TGTGCCAGCTCAAACTCGACAGGTTACTACGAGCAGTACTTC. Filled out from reference TRBV18 and TRBJ2-7, the complete variable domain reads NAGVMQNPRHLVRRRGQEARLRCSPMKGHSHVYWYRQLPEEGLKFMVYLQKENIIDESGMPKERFSAEFPKEGPSILRIQQVVRGDSAAYFCASSNSTGYYEQYFGPGTRLTVT.

V is TRBV4-1 and J is TRBJ2-7; D may be TRBD1 (5 bases). Trimming took off 1 base at V and 4 bases at J, with 11 bases between the two ends. The germline V gene encodes CDR1 MGHRA and CDR2 YSYEKL. This CDR3 contains 14 residues. CDR3 region: CASSQGGQGYEQYF. CDR3 DNA: TGCGCCAGCAGCCAAGGGGGCCAGGGTTACGAGCAGTACTTC.

The chain recombines TRBV28 with TRBJ1-4; D not resolved. V lost 1 base and J 8 bases, leaving 11 bases between the germline ends. CDR1 is MDHEN, CDR2 SYDVKM, per germline. The CDR3 is made up of 14 amino acids. For the CDR3, the DNA is TGTGCCAGCAGTTTATCCCCCGGGAGGGAAAAACTGTTTTTT. Its protein is CASSLSPGREKLFF. Full variable domain (rest looked up from reference TRBV28 and TRBJ1-4): DVKVTQSSRYLVKRTGEKVFLECVQDMDHENMFWYRQDPGLGLRLIYFSYDVKMKEKGDIPEGYSVSREKKERFSLILESASTNQTSMYLCASSLSPGREKLFFGSGTQLSVL.

The gene calls are TRBV3-1 (or the pseudogene TRBV3-2) and TRBJ1-6, with a possible D match to TRBD1 (6 bases). Germline CDR1 reads LGHDT; CDR2 reads YNNKEL (reference sequence). The CDR3 totals 14 residues. The V gene lost 2 bases and the J gene lost 7 bases, with 9 bases spanning the gap. CDR3 protein: CASSQWQGNSPLHF. In DNA, the CDR3 is TGTGCCAGCAGCCAATGGCAGGGGAATTCACCCCTCCACTTT.

The chain combines TRBV7-3 with TRBJ2-7, with D maybe TRBD1 (5 bases). The CDR3 has 13 amino acids. Deletions cut 1 base from V and 5 bases from J, with 9 bases between. Germline CDR1 SGHTA, CDR2 FQGTGA. Here the CDR3 reads CASSLSRGHEQYF. The CDR3 DNA follows: TGTGCCAGCAGCTTAAGTAGGGGCCACGAGCAGTACTTC. Using reference TRBV7-3 and TRBJ2-7 for the parts outside the CDR3, the full variable domain is GAGVSQTPSNKVTEKGKYVELRCDPISGHTALYWYRQSLGQGPEFLIYFQGTGAADDSGLPNDRFFAVRPEGSVSTLKIQRTERGDSAVYLCASSLSRGHEQYFGPGTRLTVT.

The J gene is TRBJ1-1, the V gene TRBV4-1; TRBD1 aligns across 9 bases. Trimming took 5 bases from V and 1 from J; bases not matched to a gene: 8. Per germline, CDR1 MGHRA and CDR2 YSYEKL. The CDR3 is made up of 16 amino acids. CDR3 residues: CASSKGTGRGNTEAFF. The CDR3 bases are TGCGCCAGCAGCAAAGGGACAGGGAGAGGGAACACTGAAGCTTTCTTT.

The V gene is TRBV28, the J gene TRBJ1-4; 7 bases align to TRBD1. Germline V gene data show CDR1 as MDHEN and CDR2 as SYDVKM. Germline trimming cut 7 bases from V and 3 bases from J; bases unmatched to any gene: 8. The CDR3 consists of 15 residues. CDR3: CASTPSGGANEKLFF. The CDR3 bases are TGTGCCAGCACACCCTCAGGGGGAGCTAATGAAAAACTGTTTTTT.

The chain combines TRBV19 with TRBJ2-1; perhaps TRBD2 as D (5 bases). This CDR3 comprises 16 residues. The germline CDR1 and CDR2 sequences are LNHDA and SQIVND (reference sequence). Trimming removed 6 bases from V and 2 bases from J, with 17 bases in between. The CDR3 protein is CASRPRTLTTYNEQFF. The CDR3, as DNA: TGTGCCAGTAGACCTCGGACTCTGACAACCTACAATGAGCAGTTCTTC.

The chain recombines TRBV4-1 with TRBJ2-1; 7 bases fit TRBD2. Trimming at V came to 3 bases and at J to 2 bases, leaving 7 bases not matched to a gene. Germline V CDR1 and CDR2: MGHRA, YSYEKL. The CDR3 is 16 residues long. The DNA for the CDR3 is TGCGCCAGCAGCCATTTTGGGAGGGGCGCCTACAATGAGCAGTTCTTC. It codes for CASSHFGRGAYNEQFF.